The present T cell receptor beta chain was sequenced within a study of CD8+CD57+ T cells in acquired aplastic anemia. Study-level background: Sorted CD4+ and CD8+ cell DNA averaged about 3 ug. The average read count for CD4+ cells in healthy donors was some 9.9 million. Findings and caveats of the study: Roughly 29 was the count of CD8+ CDR3 sequences that patients shared with controls.

V lost 0 bases, J lost 0 bases, and 7 bases lay in between. CDR3 length equals 14 residues. From germline, CDR1 is SGHRS and CDR2 YFSETQ. Turning to this clonotype: Antigen unknown.

Investigators profiled TCR beta VDJ and CDR3 from genomic DNA template. TCRdb used MiXCR to reprocess the reads, holding one entry per CDR3 protein. Of roughly 200,000 distinct CDR3 sequences detected, approximately 57% appear once; the ten largest clones hold less than 30%. The chain has TRBV5-1 and TRBJ2-7; unclear D gene. This receptor was obtained from a human donor in good health. The sequenced sample consisted of sorted CD4+, CD8+, or CD8+CD57+ T cells (not recorded which) from PBMCs. For the CDR3, the DNA is TGCGCCAGCAGCTTGGCACCGTTCTCCTACGAGCAGTACTTC. Its protein product is CASSLAPFSYEQYF.